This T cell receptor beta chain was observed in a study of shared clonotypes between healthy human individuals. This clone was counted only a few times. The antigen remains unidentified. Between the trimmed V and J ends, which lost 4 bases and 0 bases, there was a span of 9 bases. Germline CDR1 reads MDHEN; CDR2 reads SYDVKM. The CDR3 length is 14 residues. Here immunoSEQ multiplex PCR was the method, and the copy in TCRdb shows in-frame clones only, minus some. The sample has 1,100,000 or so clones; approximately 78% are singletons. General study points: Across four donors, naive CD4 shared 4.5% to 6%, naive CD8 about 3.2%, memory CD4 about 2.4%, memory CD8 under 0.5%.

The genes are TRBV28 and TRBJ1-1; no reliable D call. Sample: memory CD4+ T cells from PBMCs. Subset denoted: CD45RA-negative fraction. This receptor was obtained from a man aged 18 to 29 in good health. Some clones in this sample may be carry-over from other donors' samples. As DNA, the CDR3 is TGTGCCAGCAGTTCGGACGGTATGAACACTGAAGCTTTCTTT. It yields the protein CASSSDGMNTEAFF.